Following are 18 T cell receptor beta chains from one sample sequenced in a study of T-cell reconstitution after alpha-beta-depleted transplantation in children. As it was prepared, the TCRbeta library received unique molecular identifiers. TCRdb itself ran the PCR reads through MiXCR, one entry per CDR3 protein. The sample has hundreds of thousands of distinct CDR3 sequences, over 10% seen once. This material consisted of PBMCs, taken before TCRalphabeta/CD19-depleted stem cell transplant. The source is a girl aged 2 to 10 with congenital amegakaryocytic thrombocytopenia, due to receive a stem cell transplant.

This clonotype occurred a few times. The chain has TRBV7-6 and TRBJ2-1; no reliable D call. The ends were cut back, 0 bases at V and 3 bases at J, with 6 bases in the middle. The V gene's germline CDR1 is SGHVS and CDR2 FNYEAQ. This CDR3 region has 14 residues. CDR3 region: CASSLALIYNEQFF. CDR3 sequence (DNA): TGTGCCAGCAGCTTAGCGTTAATCTACAATGAGCAGTTCTTC.

The J gene is TRBJ1-4, the V gene TRBV4-1, with 10 bases fitting TRBD1. The CDR3 spans 15 residues. Trimming cost V 5 bases and J 3 bases; bases outside gene matches: 3. Looked up from germline, CDR1 is MGHRA and CDR2 is YSYEKL. CDR3 residues: CASSVGQGANEKLFF. The CDR3 nucleotides are TGCGCCAGCAGCGTAGGACAGGGGGCTAATGAAAAACTGTTTTTT.

There are many counts of this clonotype. This chain uses TRBV12-3 or TRBV12-4 with TRBJ2-3, with D uncertain. There are 12 residues in the CDR3. V lost 6 bases and J lost 5, with 9 bases in between. The CDR3 sequence: CASSTNLDTQYF. For the CDR3, the DNA is TGTGCCAGCAGCACCAACTTAGATACGCAGTATTTT.

Ten or more counts support this clonotype. This sequence joins TRBV12-3 or TRBV12-4 and TRBJ2-1; possible D gene TRBD2, 6 bases. Trimming cost V 5 bases and J 9 bases, with 26 bases left between them. The CDR3 has 17 residues. CDR3 sequence reads: CASSTQWSKGGGGEQFF. CDR3 bases: TGTGCCAGCAGTACCCAGTGGTCAAAGGGAGGTGGAGGTGAGCAGTTCTTC.

This clonotype has ten or more counts. This chain uses TRBV19 with TRBJ1-1, with D hard to call. Germline CDR1 reads LNHDA; CDR2 reads SQIVND (reference sequence). The CDR3 contains 14 residues. The V end lost 5 bases, the J end lost 2 bases, and 12 bases lay between the germline ends. The CDR3 spells CASSESRQNTEAFF. In DNA form, the CDR3 reads TGTGCCAGTAGTGAATCCCGACAAAACACTGAAGCTTTCTTT.

For this clonotype: A much larger clone is a single base away; this may be a read error. The chain links TRBV5-1 to TRBJ2-7, with D tentatively TRBD2 (6 bases). Germline CDR1 reads SGHRS; CDR2 reads YFSETQ. CDR3 length equals 16 residues. V gave up 1 base and J gave up 4 bases, with 18 bases separating them. DNA for the CDR3: TGCGCCAGCAGCTTGACCACTATCGGGAGTGGGTACGAGCAGTACTTC. Translating it yields CASSLTTIGSGYEQYF.

This clonotype has at least ten counts. The chain carries TRBV29-1 and TRBJ2-1, with D perhaps assigned TRBD1 or TRBD2 (5 bases each). Germline lookup yields CDR1 SQVTM and CDR2 ANQGSEA. The CDR3 has 14 amino acids. Trimming took off 4 bases at V and 4 bases at J, with 14 bases between the two ends. The CDR3 loop reads CSVVPRWGYNEQFF. The CDR3 DNA sequence: TGCAGCGTTGTACCCCGCTGGGGGTACAATGAGCAGTTCTTC.

The J gene is TRBJ1-1, the V gene TRBV12-2; no check of the table's D call, TRBD1, against the DNA was made. TRBV12-2 constitutes a pseudogene. CDR3 size: 15 residues. CDR3 protein: CASRFPRTGWTEAFF. CDR3 bases: TGTGCAAGTCGCTTCCCCCGGACAGGGTGGACTGAAGCTTTCTTT.

This clonotype appeared many times. The V gene is TRBV27, the J gene TRBJ2-1; no clear D. The CDR3 has 13 amino acids. V shed 3 bases and J shed 6 bases, with 9 bases lying between them. Germline V lookup: CDR1 MNHEY, CDR2 SMNVEV (reference sequence). The CDR3 spells CASSFSLRNEQFF. The CDR3, as DNA: TGTGCCAGCAGTTTTTCTTTGCGCAATGAGCAGTTCTTC.

This clonotype was counted between two and nine times. V gene TRBV5-1 combines with J gene TRBJ2-6; D remains ambiguous. Germline CDR1 and CDR2: SGHRS and YFSETQ. V was shortened by 5 bases and J by 5 bases, with 8 bases between the two germline ends. The CDR3 sequence is 13 residues long. In DNA form, the CDR3 reads TGCGCCAGCAGGGATATGTGGGCCAACGTCCTGACTTTC. It translates to CASRDMWANVLTF.

This clonotype was recorded many times. V gene TRBV20-1 combines with J gene TRBJ2-7; 10 bases line up with TRBD2. CDR3 size: 13 residues. Trimming at V came to 3 bases and at J to 2 bases, leaving 1 base not matched to a gene. The germline V gene has CDR1 DFQATT and CDR2 SNEGSKA (reference sequence). The CDR3 protein is CSASTSGTYEQYF. CDR3 nucleotide sequence: TGCAGTGCTAGCACTAGCGGGACCTACGAGCAGTACTTC.

This clonotype showed up just a few times. The V gene is TRBV20-1, the J gene TRBJ2-1; maybe TRBD2 (6 bases). Trimming stripped 3 bases from V and 0 bases from J, with 9 bases between. Germline CDR1 and CDR2: DFQATT and SNEGSKA (reference sequence). CDR3 length: 14 residues. CDR3 in DNA: TGCAGTGCTAGTCGGGGGAACTCCTACAATGAGCAGTTCTTC. Translated, it gives CSASRGNSYNEQFF.

This clonotype has at least ten counts. This chain joins TRBV5-1 and TRBJ2-2; D ambiguous. Trimming left V 5 bases short and J 7 bases short, with 9 bases between. This CDR3 contains 12 residues. Germline V gene lookup returns CDR1 SGHRS and CDR2 YFSETQ. The CDR3 region has the DNA TGCGCCAGCAGATACTCCCGCGGGGAGCTGTTTTTT. It specifies CASRYSRGELFF.

J is TRBJ1-1 and V is TRBV5-1, with D possibly matching TRBD1 (5 bases). The CDR3 sequence is 13 residues long. Per the germline V gene, CDR1 is SGHRS and CDR2 is YFSETQ. Trimming stripped 6 bases from V and 4 bases from J, with 13 bases between. CDR3: CASIANGGTEAFF. The CDR3 DNA reads TGCGCCAGCATAGCGAATGGGGGCACTGAAGCTTTCTTT.

The V and J genes are TRBV18 and TRBJ1-5; 8 nucleotides align to TRBD1. V gave up 4 bases and J gave up 7 bases; unmatched junction bases: 6. The germline CDR1 and CDR2 sequences are KGHSH and LQKENI. The CDR3 covers 14 residues. Here the CDR3 DNA reads TGTGCCAGCTCACGCAACAGGGGGGAACAGCCCCAGCATTTT. This encodes CASSRNRGEQPQHF.

The J gene is TRBJ2-3, the V gene TRBV7-9, with D hard to call. The CDR3 totals 13 residues. Germline lookup yields CDR1 SEHNR and CDR2 FQNEAQ (reference sequence). With 5 bases removed from V and 10 bases from J, the gap between germline ends came to 16 bases. The CDR3 is CASSKIRWSAQYF. CDR3 coding DNA: TGTGCCAGCAGCAAAATCCGATGGTCTGCGCAGTATTTT.

The V and J genes are TRBV5-1 and TRBJ1-4; D not resolved. Trimming left V 4 bases short and J 0 bases short, with 10 bases between. Germline loops: CDR1 SGHRS, CDR2 YFSETQ. CDR3 length: 15 residues. Here the CDR3 reads CASSPNSATNEKLFF. The CDR3 bases are TGCGCCAGCAGCCCGAACAGTGCAACTAATGAAAAACTGTTTTTT. Based on the CDR3 plus reference TRBV5-1 and TRBJ1-4, the full variable domain is KAGVTQTPRYLIKTRGQQVTLSCSPISGHRSVSWYQQTPGQGLQFLFEYFSETQRNKGNFPGRFSGRQFSNSRSEMNVSTLELGDSALYLCASSPNSATNEKLFFGSGTQLSVL.

This clonotype was seen repeatedly, ten times or more. The chain recombines TRBV7-6 with TRBJ1-1; tentatively, D is TRBD1 (6 bases). Trimming removed 3 bases from V and 10 bases from J, with 12 bases in between. This CDR3 has 12 residues. Germline V gene lookup returns CDR1 SGHVS and CDR2 FNYEAQ. CDR3 coding DNA: TGTGCCAGCAGCTTCGCTCAGGGGCGAGCTTTCTTT. Translating it yields CASSFAQGRAFF.